This T cell receptor (beta chain) was identified during a study of cytomegalovirus exposure and HLA in healthy donors. Amplification used 60 Vbeta primers and 13 Jbeta primers. Sequencing used immunoSEQ multiplex PCR; TCRdb keeps in-frame clones, though not all of them. The data contain roughly 200,000 clones, 75% to 90% of them singletons. Study-level results: Immune exposure information comprised only CMV serostatus. As was reported, the classifier diagnosed cytomegalovirus status with high specificity and sensitivity.

Comment on this clone: Antigen unknown.

V was pared by 6 bases and J by 5 bases, with 4 bases of the junction left unmatched. CDR1 MNHNS and CDR2 SASEGT come from the germline V gene. This CDR3 contains 14 residues. The sequence was obtained from a boy aged 10-17 years in good health and CMV-seronegative. Sequenced material: PBMCs. This chain connects TRBV6-1 to TRBJ2-2; 9 bases align to TRBD1. This CDR3 is CASRGQGRTGELFF. The CDR3 DNA reads TGTGCCAGCAGGGGACAGGGTCGGACCGGGGAGCTGTTTTTT.